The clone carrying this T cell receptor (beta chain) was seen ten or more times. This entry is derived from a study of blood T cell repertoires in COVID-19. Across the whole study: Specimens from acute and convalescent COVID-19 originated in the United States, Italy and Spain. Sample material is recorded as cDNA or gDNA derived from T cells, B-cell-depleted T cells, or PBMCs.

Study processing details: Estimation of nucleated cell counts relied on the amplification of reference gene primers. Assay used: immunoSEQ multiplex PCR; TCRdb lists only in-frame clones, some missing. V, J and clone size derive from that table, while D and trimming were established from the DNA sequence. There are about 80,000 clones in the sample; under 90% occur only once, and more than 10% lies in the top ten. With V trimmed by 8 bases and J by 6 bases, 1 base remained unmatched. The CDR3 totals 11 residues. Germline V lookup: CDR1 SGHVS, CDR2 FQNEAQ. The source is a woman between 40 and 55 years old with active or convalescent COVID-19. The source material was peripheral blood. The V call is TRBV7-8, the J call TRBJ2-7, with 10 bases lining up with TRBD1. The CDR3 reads CASGQGGEQYF. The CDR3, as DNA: TGTGCCAGCGGACAGGGGGGCGAGCAGTACTTC. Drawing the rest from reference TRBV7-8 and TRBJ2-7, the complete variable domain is GAGVSQSPRYKVAKRGQDVALRCDPISGHVSLFWYQQALGQGPEFLTYFQNEAQLDKSGLPSDRFFAERPEGSVSTLKIQRTQQEDSAVYLCASGQGGEQYFGPGTRLTVT.